The sequence of this T cell receptor (beta chain) was determined in a study of early T cells in non-severe SARS-CoV-2 infection. Study at large: Investigators sequenced bulk RNA drawn from unsorted whole blood, and chains remained unpaired. Findings and caveats of the study: Matching results from VDJdb favored anti-spike CD8 responses, leaving private and CD4 specificities undetected.

The TCR library protocol attached unique molecular identifiers to the individual cDNA molecules. Using its own MiXCR run on the 5' RACE reads, TCRdb lists one record per CDR3 protein. This table has about 35,000 distinct CDR3 sequences, 5% appearing once. This clonotype was counted between two and nine times. Its antigen is unknown. CDR1 SQVTM and CDR2 ANQGSEA come from the germline V gene. The V end was cut by 0 bases, the J end by 8 bases, with 18 bases between. The CDR3 sequence is 15 residues long. Sequencing used whole blood. V usage is TRBV29-1 and J usage is TRBJ2-3, with D perhaps TRBD1 or TRBD2 (6 bases each). The clonotype was recovered from an adult who was a healthcare worker with PCR-confirmed SARS-CoV-2 infection or an uninfected control (not recorded which). DNA of the CDR3: TGCAGCGTTGAAGACCCACCGGGGGCGCAGGGTACGCAGTATTTT. It is translated as CSVEDPPGAQGTQYF.